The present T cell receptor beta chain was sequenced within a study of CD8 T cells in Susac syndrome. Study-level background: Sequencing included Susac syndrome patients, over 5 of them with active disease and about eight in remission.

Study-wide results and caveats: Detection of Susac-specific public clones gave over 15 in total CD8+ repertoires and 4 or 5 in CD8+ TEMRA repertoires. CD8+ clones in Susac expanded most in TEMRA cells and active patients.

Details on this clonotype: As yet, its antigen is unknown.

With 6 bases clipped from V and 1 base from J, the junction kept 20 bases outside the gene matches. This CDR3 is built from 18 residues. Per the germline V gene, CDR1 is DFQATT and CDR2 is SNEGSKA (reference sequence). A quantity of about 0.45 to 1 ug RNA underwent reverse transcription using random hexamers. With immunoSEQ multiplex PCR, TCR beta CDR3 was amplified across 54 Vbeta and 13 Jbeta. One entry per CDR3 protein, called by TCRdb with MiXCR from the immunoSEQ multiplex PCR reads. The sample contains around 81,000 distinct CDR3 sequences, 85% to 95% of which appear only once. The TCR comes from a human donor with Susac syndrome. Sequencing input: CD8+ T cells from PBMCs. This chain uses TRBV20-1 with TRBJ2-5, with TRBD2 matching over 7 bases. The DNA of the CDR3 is TGCAGTGCCTATCGGGCGGGAGTACAGTTCCATTTCCAAGAGACCCAGTACTTC. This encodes CSAYRAGVQFHFQETQYF.